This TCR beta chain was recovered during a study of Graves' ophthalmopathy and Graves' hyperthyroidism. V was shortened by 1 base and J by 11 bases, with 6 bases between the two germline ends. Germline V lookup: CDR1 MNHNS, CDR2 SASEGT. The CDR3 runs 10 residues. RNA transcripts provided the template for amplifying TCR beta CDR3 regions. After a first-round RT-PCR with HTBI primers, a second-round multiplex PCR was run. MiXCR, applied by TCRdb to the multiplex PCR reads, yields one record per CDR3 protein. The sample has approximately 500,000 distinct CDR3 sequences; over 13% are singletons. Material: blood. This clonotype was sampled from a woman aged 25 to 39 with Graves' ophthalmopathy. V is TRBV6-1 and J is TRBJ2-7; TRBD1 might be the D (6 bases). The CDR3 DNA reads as TGTGCCAGCAGTGAAGGACAGGAGTACTTC. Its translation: CASSEGQEYF.